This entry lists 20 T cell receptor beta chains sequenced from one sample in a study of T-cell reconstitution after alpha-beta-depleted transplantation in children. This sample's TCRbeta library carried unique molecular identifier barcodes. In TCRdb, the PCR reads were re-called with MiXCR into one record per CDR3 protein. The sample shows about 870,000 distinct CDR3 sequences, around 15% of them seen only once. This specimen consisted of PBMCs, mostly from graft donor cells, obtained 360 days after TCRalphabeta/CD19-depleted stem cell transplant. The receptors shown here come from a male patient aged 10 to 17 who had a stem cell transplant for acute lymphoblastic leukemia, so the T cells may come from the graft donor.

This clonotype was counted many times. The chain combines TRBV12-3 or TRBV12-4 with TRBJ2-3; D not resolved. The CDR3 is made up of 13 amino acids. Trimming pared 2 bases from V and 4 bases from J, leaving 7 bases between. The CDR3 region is CASSLSPADTQYF. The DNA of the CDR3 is TGTGCCAGCAGTTTATCTCCAGCAGATACGCAGTATTTT.

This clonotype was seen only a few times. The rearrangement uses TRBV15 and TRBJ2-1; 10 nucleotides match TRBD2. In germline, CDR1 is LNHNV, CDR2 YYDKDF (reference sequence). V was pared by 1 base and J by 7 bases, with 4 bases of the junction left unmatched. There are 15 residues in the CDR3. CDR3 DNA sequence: TGTGCCACCAGCAGAGTACTAGCGGGACCAAATGAGCAGTTCTTC. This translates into CATSRVLAGPNEQFF.

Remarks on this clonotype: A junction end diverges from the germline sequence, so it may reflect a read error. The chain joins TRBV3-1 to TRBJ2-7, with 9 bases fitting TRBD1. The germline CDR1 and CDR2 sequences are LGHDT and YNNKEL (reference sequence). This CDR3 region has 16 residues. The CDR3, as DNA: TGTGCCTGCAGCCAACGTCACAGCGGGACAGGGTACGAGCAGTACTTC. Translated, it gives CACSQRHSGTGYEQYF.

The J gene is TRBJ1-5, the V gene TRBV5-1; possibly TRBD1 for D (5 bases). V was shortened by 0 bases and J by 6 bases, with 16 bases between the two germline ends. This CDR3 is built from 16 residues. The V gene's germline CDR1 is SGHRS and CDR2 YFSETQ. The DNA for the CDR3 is TGCGCCAGCAGCTTGGGCACAGGCGGTGAGGGTCAGCCCCAGCATTTT. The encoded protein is CASSLGTGGEGQPQHF.

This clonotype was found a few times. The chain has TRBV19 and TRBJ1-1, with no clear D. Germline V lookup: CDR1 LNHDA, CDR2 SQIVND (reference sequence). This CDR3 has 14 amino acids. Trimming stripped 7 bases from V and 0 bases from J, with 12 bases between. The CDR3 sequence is CASIKSHLNTEAFF. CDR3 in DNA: TGTGCCAGTATCAAGAGCCACCTGAACACTGAAGCTTTCTTT.

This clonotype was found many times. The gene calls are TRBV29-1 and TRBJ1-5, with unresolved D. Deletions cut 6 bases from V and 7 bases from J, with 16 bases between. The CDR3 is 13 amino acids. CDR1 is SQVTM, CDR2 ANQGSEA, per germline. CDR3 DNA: TGCAGCGTACGGGAGGGTCGGGAGCAGCCCCAGCATTTT. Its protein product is CSVREGREQPQHF.

The CDR3 reads CASSDFEEQFF. For the CDR3, the DNA is TGTGCCAGCAGCGATTTTGAGGAGCAGTTCTTC. This chain joins TRBV11-2 and TRBJ2-1; D uncertain. The CDR3 is made up of 11 amino acids. Germline lookup yields CDR1 SGHAT and CDR2 FQNNGV. V lost 5 bases and J lost 10, with 9 bases in between.

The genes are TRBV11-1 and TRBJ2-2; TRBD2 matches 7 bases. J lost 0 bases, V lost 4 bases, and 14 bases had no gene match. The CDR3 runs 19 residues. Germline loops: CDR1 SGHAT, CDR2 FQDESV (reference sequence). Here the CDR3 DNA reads TGTGCCAGCAGCTCCCTCCTAGCGGAGAACTTCGCGAACACCGGGGAGCTGTTTTTT. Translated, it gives CASSSLLAENFANTGELFF. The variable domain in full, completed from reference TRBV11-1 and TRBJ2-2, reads EAEVAQSPRYKITEKSQAVAFWCDPISGHATLYWYRQILGQGPELLVQFQDESVVDDSQLPKDRFSAERLKGVDSTLKIQPAELGDSAMYLCASSSLLAENFANTGELFFGEGSRLTVL.

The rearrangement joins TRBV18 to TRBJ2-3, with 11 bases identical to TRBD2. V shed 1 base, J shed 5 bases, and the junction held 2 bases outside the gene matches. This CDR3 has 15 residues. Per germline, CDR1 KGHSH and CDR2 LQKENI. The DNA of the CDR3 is TGTGCCAGCTCACCACACGGACTAGCGGGAGATACGCAGTATTTT. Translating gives CASSPHGLAGDTQYF.

The CDR3 coding sequence is TGCGCCAGCAGCTTGGGGGACAGGGGGTTGAACGAGCAGTACTTC. Translation gives CASSLGDRGLNEQYF. This chain links TRBV5-1 with TRBJ2-7; 11 bases line up with TRBD1. V shed 0 bases and J 5 bases; nucleotides not matched to a gene: 4. CDR1 and CDR2 (germline): SGHRS, YFSETQ. The CDR3 runs to 15 residues.

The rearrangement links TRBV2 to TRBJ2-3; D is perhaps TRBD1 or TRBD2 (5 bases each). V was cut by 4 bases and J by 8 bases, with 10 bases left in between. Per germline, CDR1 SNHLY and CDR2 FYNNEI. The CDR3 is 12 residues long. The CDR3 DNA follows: TGTGCCAGCAGTGGAGGGACCCCTACGCAGTATTTT. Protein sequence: CASSGGTPTQYF. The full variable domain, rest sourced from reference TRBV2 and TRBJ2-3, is EPEVTQTPSHQVTQMGQEVILRCVPISNHLYFYWYRQILGQKVEFLVSFYNNEISEKSEIFDDQFSVERPDGSNFTLKIRSTKLEDSAMYFCASSGGTPTQYFGPGTRLTVL.

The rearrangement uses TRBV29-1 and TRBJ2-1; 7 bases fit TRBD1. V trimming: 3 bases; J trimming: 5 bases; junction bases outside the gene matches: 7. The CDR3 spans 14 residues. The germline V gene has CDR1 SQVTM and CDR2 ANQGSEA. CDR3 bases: TGCAGCGTTGAGACGGGACAGAGAGACAATGAGCAGTTCTTC. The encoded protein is CSVETGQRDNEQFF.

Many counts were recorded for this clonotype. Here the CDR3 reads CASSLGLLSGELFF. The CDR3 nucleotides read TGTGCCAGCAGCTTAGGACTGCTTAGCGGGGAGCTGTTTTTT. The V call is TRBV11-2, the J call TRBJ2-2; D is uncertain. CDR3 length: 14 residues. With 1 base removed from V and 7 bases from J, the gap between germline ends came to 10 bases. From germline, CDR1 is SGHAT and CDR2 FQNNGV.

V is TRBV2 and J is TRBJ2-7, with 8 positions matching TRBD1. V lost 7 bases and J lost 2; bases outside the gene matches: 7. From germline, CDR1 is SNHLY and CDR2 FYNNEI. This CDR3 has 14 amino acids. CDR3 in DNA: TGTGCCAGCACCGTACAGGGGGTTACCTACGAGCAGTACTTC. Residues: CASTVQGVTYEQYF. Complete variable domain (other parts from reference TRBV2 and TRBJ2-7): EPEVTQTPSHQVTQMGQEVILRCVPISNHLYFYWYRQILGQKVEFLVSFYNNEISEKSEIFDDQFSVERPDGSNFTLKIRSTKLEDSAMYFCASTVQGVTYEQYFGPGTRLTVT.

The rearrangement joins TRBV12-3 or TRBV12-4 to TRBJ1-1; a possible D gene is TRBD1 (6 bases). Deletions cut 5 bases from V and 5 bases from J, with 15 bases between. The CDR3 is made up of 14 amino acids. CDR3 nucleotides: TGTGCCAGCAGTGCCCGAGGGGGGAGGACTGAAGCTTTCTTT. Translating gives CASSARGGRTEAFF.

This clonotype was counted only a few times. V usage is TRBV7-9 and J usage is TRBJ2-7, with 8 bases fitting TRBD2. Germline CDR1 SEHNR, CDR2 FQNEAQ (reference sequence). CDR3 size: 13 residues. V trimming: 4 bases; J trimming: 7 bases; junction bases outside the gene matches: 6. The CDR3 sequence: CASSSLAGREQYF. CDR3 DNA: TGTGCCAGCAGCTCTCTAGCGGGCCGGGAGCAGTACTTC.

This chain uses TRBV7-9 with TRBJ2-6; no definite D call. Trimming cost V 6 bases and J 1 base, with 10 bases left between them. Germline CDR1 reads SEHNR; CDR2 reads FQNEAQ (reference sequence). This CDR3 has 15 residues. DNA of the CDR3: TGTGCCAGCAGATTAATGGGGTCTGGGGCCAACGTCCTGACTTTC. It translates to CASRLMGSGANVLTF.

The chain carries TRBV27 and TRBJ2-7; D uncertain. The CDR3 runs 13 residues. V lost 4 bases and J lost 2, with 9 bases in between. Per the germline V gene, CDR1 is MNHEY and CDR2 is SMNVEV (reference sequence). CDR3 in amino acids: CASSWTDAYEQYF. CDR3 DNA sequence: TGTGCCAGCAGTTGGACCGATGCCTACGAGCAGTACTTC.

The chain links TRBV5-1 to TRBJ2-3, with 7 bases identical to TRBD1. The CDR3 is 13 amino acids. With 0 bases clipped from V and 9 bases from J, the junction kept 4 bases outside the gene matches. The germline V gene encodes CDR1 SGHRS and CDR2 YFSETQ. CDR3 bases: TGCGCCAGCAGCTTGGTGGTACAGGGGACGCAGTATTTT. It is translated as CASSLVVQGTQYF.

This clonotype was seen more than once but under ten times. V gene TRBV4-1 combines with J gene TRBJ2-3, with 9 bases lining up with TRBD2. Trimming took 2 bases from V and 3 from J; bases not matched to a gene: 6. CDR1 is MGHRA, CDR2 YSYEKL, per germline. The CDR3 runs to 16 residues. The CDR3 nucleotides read TGCGCCAGCAGCCAACCGGGACTAGCCCCGACAGATACGCAGTATTTT. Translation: CASSQPGLAPTDTQYF.